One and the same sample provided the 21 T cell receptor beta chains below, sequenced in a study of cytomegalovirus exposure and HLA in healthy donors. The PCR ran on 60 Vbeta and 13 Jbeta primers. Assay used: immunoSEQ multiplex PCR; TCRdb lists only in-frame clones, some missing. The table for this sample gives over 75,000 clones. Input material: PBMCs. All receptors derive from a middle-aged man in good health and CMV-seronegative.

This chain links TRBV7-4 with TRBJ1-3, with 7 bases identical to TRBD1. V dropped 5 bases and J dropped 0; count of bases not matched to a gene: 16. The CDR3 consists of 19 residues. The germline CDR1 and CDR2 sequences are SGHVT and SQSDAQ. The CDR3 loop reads CASSPSKPGQHFSGNTIYF. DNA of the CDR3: TGTGCCAGCAGCCCCTCCAAGCCGGGACAGCATTTCTCTGGAAACACCATATATTTT.

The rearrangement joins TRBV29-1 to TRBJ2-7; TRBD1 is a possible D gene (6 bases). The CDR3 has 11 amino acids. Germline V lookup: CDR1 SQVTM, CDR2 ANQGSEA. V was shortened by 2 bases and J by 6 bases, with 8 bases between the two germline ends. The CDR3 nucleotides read TGCAGCGTTGAATGGGGGCTCGAGCAGTACTTC. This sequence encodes CSVEWGLEQYF.

CDR3 DNA: TGTGCCAGCAGCTCCCGGGACGGACGCGGAGGGGCTGAAGCTTTCTTT. It yields the protein CASSSRDGRGGAEAFF. V usage is TRBV7-2 and J usage is TRBJ1-1; D might be TRBD1 (5 bases). The CDR3 has 16 residues. Trimming cost V 4 bases and J 6 bases, with 21 bases left between them. Germline V gene lookup returns CDR1 SGHTA and CDR2 FQGNSA.

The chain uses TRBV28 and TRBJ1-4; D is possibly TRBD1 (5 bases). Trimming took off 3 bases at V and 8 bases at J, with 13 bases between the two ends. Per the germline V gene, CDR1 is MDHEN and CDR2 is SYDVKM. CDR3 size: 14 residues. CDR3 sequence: CASSFVGLQEKLFF. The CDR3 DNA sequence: TGTGCCAGCAGTTTTGTGGGACTTCAGGAAAAACTGTTTTTT.

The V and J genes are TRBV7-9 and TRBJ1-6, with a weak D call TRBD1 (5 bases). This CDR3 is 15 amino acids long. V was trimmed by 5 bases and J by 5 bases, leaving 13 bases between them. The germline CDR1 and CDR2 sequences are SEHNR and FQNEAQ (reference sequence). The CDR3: CASSLGRVNNSPLHF. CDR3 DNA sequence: TGTGCCAGCAGCCTCGGCAGGGTCAATAATTCACCCCTCCACTTT.

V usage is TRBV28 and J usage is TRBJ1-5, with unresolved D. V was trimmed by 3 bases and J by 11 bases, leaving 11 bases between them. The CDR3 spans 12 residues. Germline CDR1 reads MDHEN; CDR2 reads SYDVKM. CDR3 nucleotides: TGTGCCAGCAGTTTGGGAGTTCGAGCCCAGCATTTT. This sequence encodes CASSLGVRAQHF.

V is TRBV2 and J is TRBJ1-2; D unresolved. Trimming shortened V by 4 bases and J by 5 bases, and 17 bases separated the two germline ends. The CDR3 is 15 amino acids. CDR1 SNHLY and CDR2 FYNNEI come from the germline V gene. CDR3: CASSVTPIPGYGYTF. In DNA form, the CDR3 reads TGTGCCAGCAGTGTTACCCCGATCCCGGGTTATGGCTACACCTTC.

CDR3: CASSSQGGYEQYF. CDR3 bases: TGTGCCAGTAGCTCACAGGGGGGTTACGAGCAGTACTTC. The chain carries TRBV19 and TRBJ2-7; 8 bases are a match to TRBD1. In germline, CDR1 is LNHDA, CDR2 SQIVND (reference sequence). This CDR3 has 13 amino acids. The V segment lost 6 bases and the J segment 4 bases; nucleotides outside the gene matches: 5.

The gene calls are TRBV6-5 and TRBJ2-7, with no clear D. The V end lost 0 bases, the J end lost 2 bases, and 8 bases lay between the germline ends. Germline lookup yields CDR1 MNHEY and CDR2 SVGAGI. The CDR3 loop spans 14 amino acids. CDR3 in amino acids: CASSYSTSAYEQYF. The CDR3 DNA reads TGTGCCAGCAGTTACTCGACCAGCGCCTACGAGCAGTACTTC.

The CDR3 sequence is CASRRLGFYGYTF. The CDR3 nucleotides are TGTGCCAGCAGAAGACTTGGTTTTTATGGCTACACCTTC. The rearrangement links TRBV27 to TRBJ1-2, with D unresolved. The CDR3 totals 13 residues. Trimming cost V 6 bases and J 5 bases, with 13 bases left between them. Germline V gene data show CDR1 as MNHEY and CDR2 as SMNVEV (reference sequence).

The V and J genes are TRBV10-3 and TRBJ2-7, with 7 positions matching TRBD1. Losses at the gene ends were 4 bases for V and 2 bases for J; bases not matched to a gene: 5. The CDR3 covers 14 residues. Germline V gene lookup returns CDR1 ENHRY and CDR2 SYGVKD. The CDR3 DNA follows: TGTGCCATCAGTGCCCGGGACAGCACCTACGAGCAGTACTTC. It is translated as CAISARDSTYEQYF.

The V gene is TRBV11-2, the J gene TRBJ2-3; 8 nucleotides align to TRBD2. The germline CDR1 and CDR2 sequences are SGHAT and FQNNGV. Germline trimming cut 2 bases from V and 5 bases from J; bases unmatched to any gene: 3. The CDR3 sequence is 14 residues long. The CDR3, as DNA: TGTGCCAGCAGCTTACTCGCGGGGGGAGATACGCAGTATTTT. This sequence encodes CASSLLAGGDTQYF.

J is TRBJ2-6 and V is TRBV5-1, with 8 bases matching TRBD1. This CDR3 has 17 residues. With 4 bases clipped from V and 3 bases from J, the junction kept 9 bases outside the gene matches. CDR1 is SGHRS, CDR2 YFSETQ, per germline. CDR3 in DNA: TGCGCCAGCAGCCCCGGACAGGGTAGGTTTGGGGCCAACGTCCTGACTTTC. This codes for CASSPGQGRFGANVLTF.

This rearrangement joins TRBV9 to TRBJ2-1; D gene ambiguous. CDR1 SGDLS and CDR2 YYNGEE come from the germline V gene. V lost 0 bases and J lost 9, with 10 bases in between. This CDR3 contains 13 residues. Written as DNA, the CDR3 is TGTGCCAGCAGCGTAGCCCCTAATGGTGAGCAGTTCTTC. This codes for CASSVAPNGEQFF. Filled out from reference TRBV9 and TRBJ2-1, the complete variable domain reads DSGVTQTPKHLITATGQRVTLRCSPRSGDLSVYWYQQSLDQGLQFLIQYYNGEERAKGNILERFSAQQFPDLHSELNLSSLELGDSALYFCASSVAPNGEQFFGPGTRLTVL.

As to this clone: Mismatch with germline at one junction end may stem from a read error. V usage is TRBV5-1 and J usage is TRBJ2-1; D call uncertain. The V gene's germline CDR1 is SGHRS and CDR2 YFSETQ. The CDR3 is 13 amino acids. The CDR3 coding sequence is TGCGCCAGCAGCTTGACAACATACAGTGAGCAGTTCTTC. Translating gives CASSLTTYSEQFF.

The DNA for the CDR3 is TGTGCCAGCATCACAGGACCATATGGCTACACCTTC. It encodes CASITGPYGYTF. The chain is built from TRBV28 and TRBJ1-2; tentatively, D is TRBD1 (5 bases). The ends were cut back, 7 bases at V and 5 bases at J, with 11 bases in the middle. The germline V gene has CDR1 MDHEN and CDR2 SYDVKM. The CDR3 spans 12 residues.

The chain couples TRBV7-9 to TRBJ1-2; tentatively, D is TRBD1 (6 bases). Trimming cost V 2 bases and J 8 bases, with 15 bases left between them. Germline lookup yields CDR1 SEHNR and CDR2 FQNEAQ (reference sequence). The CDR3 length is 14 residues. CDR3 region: CASSLSQQGLGYTF. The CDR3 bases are TGTGCCAGCAGCTTATCACAACAGGGTCTCGGCTACACCTTC.

The CDR3, as DNA: TGTGCCAGCAGCCCACTTGCAGGCGTGACTGAAGCTTTCTTT. Its translation: CASSPLAGVTEAFF. The V call is TRBV5-4, the J call TRBJ1-1; D gene uncertain. The CDR3 runs 14 residues. Germline values: CDR1 SGHNT, CDR2 YYREEE (reference sequence). Trimming removed 4 bases from V and 5 bases from J, with 15 bases in between.

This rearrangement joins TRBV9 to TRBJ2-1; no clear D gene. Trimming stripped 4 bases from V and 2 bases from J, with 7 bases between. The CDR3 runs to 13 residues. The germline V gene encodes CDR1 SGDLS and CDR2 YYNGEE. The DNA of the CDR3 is TGTGCCAGCAGCTCGGGTCCCTACAATGAGCAGTTCTTC. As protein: CASSSGPYNEQFF. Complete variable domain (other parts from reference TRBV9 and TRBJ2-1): DSGVTQTPKHLITATGQRVTLRCSPRSGDLSVYWYQQSLDQGLQFLIQYYNGEERAKGNILERFSAQQFPDLHSELNLSSLELGDSALYFCASSSGPYNEQFFGPGTRLTVL.

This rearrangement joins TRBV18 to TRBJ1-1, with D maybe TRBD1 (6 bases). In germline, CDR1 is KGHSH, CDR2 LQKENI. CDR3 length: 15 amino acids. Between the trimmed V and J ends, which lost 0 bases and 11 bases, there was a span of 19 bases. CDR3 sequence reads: CASSPPNTPQGRAFF. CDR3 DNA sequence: TGTGCCAGCTCACCACCGAACACACCTCAGGGGCGCGCTTTCTTT.

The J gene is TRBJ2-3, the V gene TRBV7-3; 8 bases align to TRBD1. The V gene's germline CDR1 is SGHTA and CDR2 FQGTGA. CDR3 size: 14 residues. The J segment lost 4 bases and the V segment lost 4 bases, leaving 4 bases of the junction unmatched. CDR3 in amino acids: CASSWTGIADTQYF. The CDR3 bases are TGTGCCAGCAGCTGGACAGGGATCGCAGATACGCAGTATTTT.